This TCR beta chain was sequenced during a study of blood T cell repertoires in COVID-19 (dated by TCRdb to the early 2020s). Broadly, across the study: The collaborator samples originated in the United States, Italy and Spain and spanned the acute and convalescent phases of COVID-19. A de-identified subject ID, COVID-19 status, age in years and sex were almost always included in the sample metadata. Samples were obtained from the ongoing ImmuneRACE study (first 160 participants) and from about 1,300 subjects provided by 6 global collaborators. A freely available public database, intended as a resource for researchers studying the immune response to SARS-CoV-2, is where the repertoires were released. HLA class I and class II types, where available, came from metadata supplied by the sample provider rather than from assay-based typing. The prospective study material was composed of cDNA or gDNA derived from T cells, B-cell-depleted T cells, or PBMCs. Deeply sampled blood TCRbeta repertoires from subjects exposed to, actively infected with, or recovered from COVID-19 were included in the dataset.

The immunoSEQ Assay, a bias-controlled multiplex PCR, was used to amplify TCRbeta CDR3 regions from genomic DNA. As for the authors' bioinformatics: Nucleated cell counts per sample were estimated from amplification of reference gene primers within the assay. To quantify the absolute abundance of each unique TCRbeta CDR3 rearrangement, sequence reads were collapsed and filtered. For each sample, productive Simpson clonality was calculated as the square root of Simpson's diversity index across productive rearrangements. TCRdb carries this immuneACCESS record with in-frame sequences only. Its versions omit some clonotypes, under half of them owing to an unresolved V gene in the studies checked, with the rest unexplained. Clone size and V and J calls were adopted from that table, with D and trimming inferred from the DNA. The sample table shows some 200,000 clones, and roughly 86% are seen once. In total, the top ten clones hold 2.5% to 3.5% of the sample.

Each collaborating institution followed its own protocols to collect whole blood in K2EDTA tubes. For TCRbeta analysis, collaborator samples were shipped as frozen whole blood, as isolated PBMCs, or as DNA extracted from either sample type. General conclusions and limits of the study: The amount of clinical and demographic metadata varied by source and participant and was provided uncurated.

The CDR3 starts with the cysteine, ends with the phenylalanine, and has 15 residues. The kept DNA is CDR3 alone, 45 bases in frame from the first base. The germline V gene specifies SGDLS as CDR1 and YYNGEE as CDR2. Trimming at the junction amounts to 4 bases on V and 1 base on J, and the germline ends lie 14 bases apart. Worth noting for this clone: No antigen is known for it. The record has no base qualities; no much larger clone is one base away.

The receptor was isolated from a middle-aged man with active or convalescent COVID-19. Sequencing input: peripheral blood. The chain was built from TRBV9 and TRBJ2-5, with TRBD2 tentatively as D gene (6 bases match). The CDR3 sequence is CASSRYGSFQETQYF. The sequence in DNA is TGTGCCAGCAGCAGATACGGGAGCTTCCAAGAGACCCAGTACTTC. With all but the CDR3 taken from the reference TRBV9 and TRBJ2-5 genes, the full variable domain is: DSGVTQTPKHLITATGQRVTLRCSPRSGDLSVYWYQQSLDQGLQFLIQYYNGEERAKGNILERFSAQQFPDLHSELNLSSLELGDSALYFCASSRYGSFQETQYFGPGTRLLVL.